The 14 T cell receptor beta chains below come from one sample, sequenced in a study of control samples from healthy donors and cancer patients. TCRdb's table, derived via immunoSEQ multiplex PCR, lists solely in-frame clones and lacks some. The repertoire has roughly 130,000 clones, about 95% of them found once; the top ten carry less than 4.5%. The specimen sequenced was blood. These receptors all come from a man in his thirties or forties in good health.

In nucleotides, the CDR3 is TGTGCCAGCAGCGAGGGGGACCTGGGGCTCCAAGAGACCCAGTACTTC. Its protein is CASSEGDLGLQETQYF. The V call is TRBV9, the J call TRBJ2-5, with D perhaps TRBD1 (6 bases). The V end was cut by 3 bases, the J end by 1 base, with 16 bases between. CDR1 and CDR2 from the germline V gene are SGDLS and YYNGEE. This CDR3 spans 16 amino acids.

The chain joins TRBV11-3 to TRBJ2-3; D is possibly TRBD2 (6 bases). The length of the CDR3 is 15 residues. Trimming removed 4 bases at V and 4 bases at J, with 15 bases between. CDR1 is SGHNT, CDR2 YENEEA, per germline. The CDR3 DNA reads as TGTGCCAGCAGCTCCTCAGGGAGGAGGGCAGATACGCAGTATTTT. It yields the protein CASSSSGRRADTQYF. Together with reference TRBV11-3 and TRBJ2-3, the CDR3 gives the full variable domain: EAGVVQSPRYKIIEKKQPVAFWCNPISGHNTLYWYLQNLGQGPELLIRYENEEAVDDSQLPKDRFSAERLKGVDSTLKIQPAELGDSAVYLCASSSSGRRADTQYFGPGTRLTVL.

The rearrangement joins TRBV4-3 to TRBJ1-2; a weak D match, TRBD1 (6 bases). V was pared by 0 bases and J by 2 bases, with 10 bases between. Germline CDR1 reads LGHNA; CDR2 reads YSLEER. The length of the CDR3 is 15 residues. The CDR3 is CASSQDYRDNYGYTF. CDR3 nucleotide sequence: TGCGCCAGCAGCCAAGACTACAGGGACAACTATGGCTACACCTTC.

V usage is TRBV27 and J usage is TRBJ1-1; tentative D call: TRBD1 (5 bases). This CDR3 comprises 14 residues. Trimming left V 6 bases short and J 6 bases short, with 17 bases between. Per the germline V gene, CDR1 is MNHEY and CDR2 is SMNVEV (reference sequence). The CDR3 region is CASRPIDSSAEAFF. The CDR3 DNA follows: TGTGCCAGCAGACCGATCGACAGTTCGGCTGAAGCTTTCTTT.

The chain employs TRBV27 and TRBJ1-2, with 7 bases aligning to TRBD1. CDR1 and CDR2 from the germline V gene are MNHEY and SMNVEV (reference sequence). Unmatched junction bases numbered 2, after V lost 3 bases and J lost 4 bases. The CDR3 is made up of 13 amino acids. In nucleotides, the CDR3 is TGTGCCAGCAGTTTCAGGGACAGCTATGGCTACACCTTC. Encoded protein: CASSFRDSYGYTF.

The V and J genes are TRBV29-1 and TRBJ2-1, with D hard to call. V lost 7 bases and J lost 13, with 14 bases in between. The CDR3 contains 10 residues. Looked up from germline, CDR1 is SQVTM and CDR2 is ANQGSEA. CDR3 sequence (DNA): TGCAGCGCCGGCTTGGAGCCCCAGTTCTTC. This sequence encodes CSAGLEPQFF.

CDR3 amino acids: CASSKGKDFNEKLFF. The CDR3 DNA sequence: TGTGCCAGCAGCAAAGGGAAGGACTTTAATGAAAAACTGTTTTTT. The chain combines TRBV21-1 with TRBJ1-4. TRBV21-1 is classified as a pseudogene. This CDR3 spans 15 amino acids.

V and J are TRBV9 and TRBJ1-1; 9 bases are shared with TRBD1. V shed 3 bases and J 7 bases; nucleotides not matched to a gene: 7. There are 14 residues in the CDR3. In germline, CDR1 is SGDLS, CDR2 YYNGEE. The CDR3 bases are TGTGCCAGCAGCGCAGACAGGGGGGAGGGTGAAGCTTTCTTT. Protein: CASSADRGEGEAFF.

J is TRBJ2-5 and V is TRBV19, with 10 positions matching TRBD2. Trimming took 8 bases from V and 0 from J; bases not matched to a gene: 3. The CDR3 contains 14 residues. CDR1 is LNHDA and CDR2 is SQIVND in the germline V gene (reference sequence). CDR3: CASGLAGDQETQYF. CDR3 nucleotide sequence: TGTGCCAGTGGGCTAGCGGGGGACCAAGAGACCCAGTACTTC.

The rearrangement uses TRBV30 and TRBJ2-5; D unclear. In germline, CDR1 is GTSNPN, CDR2 SVGIG (reference sequence). The germline V and J ends were trimmed by 0 bases and 2 bases, with 7 bases remaining between them. This CDR3 has 13 residues. The CDR3 DNA reads TGTGCCTGGAGTGTAAGGTTACAAGAGACCCAGTACTTC. It codes for CAWSVRLQETQYF.

In this sample, this clone turned up once. The chain links TRBV7-8 to TRBJ2-3; perhaps TRBD2 as D (6 bases). The germline CDR1 and CDR2 sequences are SGHVS and FQNEAQ. Trimming pared 2 bases from V and 2 bases from J, leaving 14 bases between. The CDR3 runs to 16 residues. The CDR3 protein is CASSLLGGSHTDTQYF. CDR3 nucleotides: TGTGCCAGCAGCTTACTTGGGGGGAGTCACACAGATACGCAGTATTTT. Variable domain in full (rest from reference TRBV7-8 and TRBJ2-3): GAGVSQSPRYKVAKRGQDVALRCDPISGHVSLFWYQQALGQGPEFLTYFQNEAQLDKSGLPSDRFFAERPEGSVSTLKIQRTQQEDSAVYLCASSLLGGSHTDTQYFGPGTRLTVL.

This chain links TRBV6-5 with TRBJ1-3; D gene ambiguous. The germline gives CDR1 MNHEY, CDR2 SVGAGI. V was pared by 4 bases and J by 2 bases, with 12 bases between. The CDR3 length is 15 residues. The CDR3 here is CASSLLQTPGNTIYF. The CDR3, as DNA: TGTGCCAGCAGTTTGCTGCAGACTCCTGGAAACACCATATATTTT.

A note on this clone: One junction end does not reproduce the germline sequence, and a read error may be involved. The rearrangement links TRBV27 to TRBJ2-7; no firm D call. This CDR3 region has 15 residues. The germline CDR1 and CDR2 sequences are MNHEY and SMNVEV (reference sequence). This CDR3 reads CASSLSDNPFYEQYF. The CDR3 coding sequence is TGTGCCAGCAGTCTATCCGACAACCCCTTTTACGAGCAGTACTTC.

The gene calls are TRBV6-6 and TRBJ2-1; D not resolved. The CDR3 has 14 residues. V was shortened by 6 bases and J by 0 bases, with 9 bases between the two germline ends. Germline V gene data show CDR1 as MNHNY and CDR2 as SVGAGI (reference sequence). CDR3 in DNA: TGTGCCAGCAGAATCGGCAGCTCCTACAATGAGCAGTTCTTC. Encoded protein: CASRIGSSYNEQFF.